The clone carrying this T cell receptor (beta chain) showed up just a few times. The antigen remains undetermined. The J segment lost 4 bases and the V segment lost 6 bases, leaving 9 bases of the junction unmatched. Germline V CDR1 and CDR2: SQVTM, ANQGSEA. The CDR3 is made up of 14 amino acids. The sample belongs to a study of identical twins. Overall study findings and caveats: Within twin pairs, the out-of-frame alpha sequences they shared showed excess low generation probability. For cord blood, abundant beta clonotypes had fewer insertions, unlike memory repertoires, which showed none.

Each CDR3 protein is one row after TCRdb ran MiXCR on the 5' RACE reads. The sample carries about 280,000 distinct CDR3 sequences, about 8% recorded once. These same records also appear under a second study, on yellow fever vaccine responses in identical twins.

The chain links TRBV29-1 to TRBJ2-3; 8 bases match TRBD2. Material: memory (CD45RO+) T cells sorted from blood. This TCR was recovered from a woman in her late teens or twenties in good health. The CDR3 loop reads CSVPPGLGPDTQYF. DNA of the CDR3: TGCAGCGTACCTCCGGGACTAGGTCCAGATACGCAGTATTTT.